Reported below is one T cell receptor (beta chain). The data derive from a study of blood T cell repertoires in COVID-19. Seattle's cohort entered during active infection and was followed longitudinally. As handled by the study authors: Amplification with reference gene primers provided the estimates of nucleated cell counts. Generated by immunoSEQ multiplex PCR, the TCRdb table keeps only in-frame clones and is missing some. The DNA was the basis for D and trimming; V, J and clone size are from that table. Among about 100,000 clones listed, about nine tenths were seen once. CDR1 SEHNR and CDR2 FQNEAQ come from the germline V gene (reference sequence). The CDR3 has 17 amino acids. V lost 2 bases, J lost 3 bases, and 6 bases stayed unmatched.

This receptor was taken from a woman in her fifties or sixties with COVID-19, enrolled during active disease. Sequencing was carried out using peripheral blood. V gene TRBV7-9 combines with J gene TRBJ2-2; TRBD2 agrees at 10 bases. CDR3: CASSLRSSGGDTGELFF. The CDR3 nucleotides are TGTGCCAGCAGCTTACGTTCTAGCGGGGGCGACACCGGGGAGCTGTTTTTT.